The 24 T cell receptor beta chains reported below all come from one sample, sequenced in a study of CD8 T cells in ankylosing spondylitis. TCRdb reanalysed the 5' RACE reads using MiXCR and keeps one entry per CDR3 protein. Seen here are 200,000 to 300,000 distinct CDR3 sequences, approximately 9% observed once, and the top ten hold about 6.8%. Material for sequencing was blood, either unsorted or a sorted T cell fraction (not recorded which). These receptors came from a male donor with ankylosing spondylitis or in good health (not recorded which).

At least ten counts were recorded for this clonotype. The J gene is TRBJ1-2, the V gene TRBV7-2, with D perhaps matching TRBD1 (5 bases). Trimming took 3 bases from V and 4 from J, leaving 12 bases between them. There are 14 residues in the CDR3. Germline values: CDR1 SGHTA, CDR2 FQGNSA. The CDR3 spells CASSFFQGAYGYTF. CDR3 nucleotide sequence: TGTGCCAGCAGCTTCTTTCAGGGTGCCTATGGCTACACCTTC.

This clonotype came up many times. The chain carries TRBV20-1 and TRBJ2-7; the match to TRBD1 covers 10 bases. Germline-derived CDR1 and CDR2 are DFQATT and SNEGSKA (reference sequence). Losses at the gene ends were 6 bases for V and 3 bases for J; bases not matched to a gene: 14. The CDR3 extends over 16 amino acids. CDR3 in DNA: TGCAGTGCCCCGAACCCCGACAGGGGGCTATACTACGAGCAGTACTTC. Translating gives CSAPNPDRGLYYEQYF.

The J gene is TRBJ2-7, the V gene TRBV7-2; D not certain. The CDR3 is made up of 12 amino acids. Germline loops: CDR1 SGHTA, CDR2 FQGNSA. V lost 3 bases to trimming and J lost 5 bases, with 8 bases between them. The CDR3 is CASSLDLHEQYF. CDR3 DNA sequence: TGTGCCAGCAGCTTGGACCTCCACGAGCAGTACTTC.

There are many counts of this clonotype. The chain employs TRBV2 and TRBJ2-2; TRBD1 is a possible D gene (5 bases). Between the trimmed V and J ends, which lost 4 bases and 1 base, there was a span of 13 bases. The CDR3 consists of 16 residues. Per germline, CDR1 SNHLY and CDR2 FYNNEI. In DNA form, the CDR3 reads TGTGCCAGCAGTGTGGGCCAGGGAAGGAACACCGGGGAGCTGTTTTTT. It translates to CASSVGQGRNTGELFF. Complete variable domain (other parts from reference TRBV2 and TRBJ2-2): EPEVTQTPSHQVTQMGQEVILRCVPISNHLYFYWYRQILGQKVEFLVSFYNNEISEKSEIFDDQFSVERPDGSNFTLKIRSTKLEDSAMYFCASSVGQGRNTGELFFGEGSRLTVL.

The sample holds a few counts of this clonotype. This chain links TRBV7-2 with TRBJ1-6; no firm D call. The CDR3 is made up of 16 amino acids. The germline V and J ends were trimmed by 1 base and 3 bases, with 10 bases remaining between them. Germline V lookup: CDR1 SGHTA, CDR2 FQGNSA. The DNA of the CDR3 is TGTGCCAGCAGCTTAGTAGGGCGCTTCTATAATTCACCCCTCCACTTT. Translated: CASSLVGRFYNSPLHF.

This clonotype was detected only a few times. The V and J genes are TRBV30 and TRBJ1-4; D is undetermined. Germline values: CDR1 GTSNPN, CDR2 SVGIG (reference sequence). V lost 2 bases and J 8 bases, leaving 15 bases between the germline ends. CDR3 length: 14 amino acids. CDR3 sequence reads: CAWSQNGGREKLFF. In nucleotides, the CDR3 is TGTGCCTGGAGTCAGAACGGAGGCCGAGAAAAACTGTTTTTT.

This clonotype was counted many times. The CDR3 sequence is CASSYVGRGSYNEQFF. DNA of the CDR3: TGTGCCAGCAGTTACGTTGGGAGGGGCTCCTACAATGAGCAGTTCTTC. The chain has TRBV6-5 and TRBJ2-1; 7 nucleotides match TRBD2. The germline CDR1 and CDR2 sequences are MNHEY and SVGAGI. V was clipped by 2 bases and J by 0 bases; unmatched bases: 4. CDR3 length: 16 residues.

The V gene is TRBV3-1, the J gene TRBJ2-7; D might be TRBD2 (5 bases). Germline values: CDR1 LGHDT, CDR2 YNNKEL (reference sequence). Trimming took 4 bases from V and 1 from J, leaving 20 bases between them. This CDR3 is 17 amino acids long. CDR3 residues: CASSPPSRAAESYEQYF. Written as DNA, the CDR3 is TGTGCCAGCAGCCCTCCCTCGCGGGCTGCGGAATCCTACGAGCAGTACTTC.

There are many counts of this clonotype. The chain is built from TRBV29-1 and TRBJ2-3; TRBD1 aligns across 8 bases. V was clipped by 7 bases and J by 7 bases; unmatched bases: 13. CDR3 length: 14 residues. Germline lookup yields CDR1 SQVTM and CDR2 ANQGSEA. CDR3 sequence reads: CSAAEAGGANTQYF. CDR3 bases: TGCAGCGCTGCGGAGGCAGGGGGCGCAAATACGCAGTATTTT.

This clonotype was detected ten times or more. The rearrangement joins TRBV9 to TRBJ2-2, with no clear D. The V gene's germline CDR1 is SGDLS and CDR2 YYNGEE. Trimming took off 0 bases at V and 5 bases at J, with 14 bases between the two ends. CDR3 size: 16 residues. CDR3 DNA sequence: TGTGCCAGCAGCGTAGTTTGGAGTGGGGTTACCGGGGAGCTGTTTTTT. It translates to CASSVVWSGVTGELFF. Supplemented by reference TRBV9 and TRBJ2-2, the full variable domain reads DSGVTQTPKHLITATGQRVTLRCSPRSGDLSVYWYQQSLDQGLQFLIQYYNGEERAKGNILERFSAQQFPDLHSELNLSSLELGDSALYFCASSVVWSGVTGELFFGEGSRLTVL.

There are many counts of this clonotype. This chain joins TRBV6-6 and TRBJ2-7; no firm D call. CDR1 and CDR2 from the germline V gene are MNHNY and SVGAGI (reference sequence). The CDR3 spans 13 residues. With 4 bases removed from V and 0 bases from J, the gap between germline ends came to 7 bases. CDR3 protein: CASSLDASYEQYF. DNA for the CDR3: TGTGCCAGCAGTTTAGACGCCTCCTACGAGCAGTACTTC.

This clonotype was detected many times. The chain carries TRBV10-3 and TRBJ2-2; 10 bases map to TRBD1. Looked up from germline, CDR1 is ENHRY and CDR2 is SYGVKD. V lost 6 bases and J lost 6; bases outside the gene matches: 4. There are 14 residues in the CDR3. CDR3 loop: CAISRGTGAGELFF. CDR3 DNA sequence: TGTGCCATCAGCCGAGGGACAGGGGCCGGGGAGCTGTTTTTT.

Comments on this clonotype: A much larger clone lies a single base off, so this may be a read error. The conserved final phenylalanine or tryptophan is absent from the CDR3, which likely points to a read error. The genes are TRBV11-2 and TRBJ2-1, with TRBD2 matching over 9 bases. Germline V gene lookup returns CDR1 SGHAT and CDR2 FQNNGV. CDR3 length: 16 residues. Losses at the gene ends were 2 bases for V and 9 bases for J; bases not matched to a gene: 11. CDR3 bases: TGTGCCAGCAGCTTAAATTGGCTAGCGGGACCAGGTGAGCAGTTCTCC. Translating it yields CASSLNWLAGPGEQFS.

There are many counts of this clonotype. This chain connects TRBV3-1 to TRBJ2-1; D not resolved. The CDR3 is 15 amino acids. Trimming pared 3 bases from V and 4 bases from J, leaving 13 bases between. Germline CDR1 LGHDT, CDR2 YNNKEL (reference sequence). This chain's CDR3 is CASSQAVTVYNEQFF. In nucleotides, the CDR3 is TGTGCCAGCAGCCAGGCCGTGACTGTATACAATGAGCAGTTCTTC.

This clonotype was detected many times. V gene TRBV20-1 combines with J gene TRBJ2-1, with 12 bases aligning to TRBD2. CDR1 is DFQATT, CDR2 SNEGSKA, per germline (reference sequence). The CDR3 consists of 14 residues. J was trimmed by 9 bases and V by 6 bases; bases with no gene match: 9. The CDR3 region has the DNA TGCAGTGCCCTGCGACTAGCGGGAGAGCTTGAGCAGTTCTTC. Translated: CSALRLAGELEQFF.

In its sample, this clonotype was seen many times. The rearrangement uses TRBV7-9 and TRBJ2-1; TRBD2 aligns across 12 bases. CDR1 and CDR2 (germline): SEHNR, FQNEAQ (reference sequence). The V and J ends lost 4 bases and 7 bases, in that order; junction bases with no gene match: 8. The length of the CDR3 is 16 residues. The CDR3 DNA sequence: TGTGCCAGCAGCTCGCTAGCGGGAGGGCCTGGGAATGAGCAGTTCTTC. Translated: CASSSLAGGPGNEQFF.

This clonotype was seen only a few times. V and J are TRBV27 and TRBJ1-5; possibly TRBD1 for D (5 bases). This CDR3 spans 15 amino acids. Germline V lookup: CDR1 MNHEY, CDR2 SMNVEV (reference sequence). The V end was cut by 0 bases, the J end by 9 bases, with 15 bases between. In DNA form, the CDR3 reads TGTGCCAGCAGTTTATCGAACCAGGGCCCGAGGCCCCAGCATTTT. Protein product: CASSLSNQGPRPQHF.

The V gene is TRBV6-4, the J gene TRBJ2-1, with 8 bases that match TRBD2. V shed 3 bases, J shed 2 bases, and the junction held 3 bases outside the gene matches. There are 15 residues in the CDR3. Per the germline V gene, CDR1 is MRHNA and CDR2 is SNTAGT. The chain's CDR3 is CASSEVSGTYNEQFF. The CDR3 DNA reads TGTGCCAGCAGTGAGGTTAGCGGGACCTACAATGAGCAGTTCTTC.

The V and J genes are TRBV7-2 and TRBJ1-5; 8 bases map to TRBD1. Germline V gene data show CDR1 as SGHTA and CDR2 as FQGNSA. The CDR3 contains 17 residues. Trimming removed 3 bases from V and 0 bases from J; junction bases left unmatched: 7. CDR3 protein: CASSLSGQVYSNQPQHF. The CDR3 nucleotides read TGTGCCAGCAGCTTGTCGGGACAGGTGTATAGCAATCAGCCCCAGCATTTT.

This clonotype was counted at least ten times. The J gene is TRBJ1-1, the V gene TRBV20-1; no clear D. The V gene lost 2 bases and the J gene lost 6 bases, with 10 bases spanning the gap. The CDR3 has 12 amino acids. CDR1 is DFQATT and CDR2 is SNEGSKA in the germline V gene (reference sequence). CDR3 nucleotides: TGCAGTGCTAGACACCTAAACCCTGAAGCTTTCTTT. Its protein product is CSARHLNPEAFF.

This clonotype was recorded a few times. The chain couples TRBV12-3 or TRBV12-4 to TRBJ2-6; 9 positions agree with TRBD1. The CDR3 spans 17 residues. Losses at the gene ends were 11 bases for V and 0 bases for J; bases not matched to a gene: 11. The chain's CDR3 is CACCPGTGFSGANVLTF. In DNA, the CDR3 is TGTGCCTGCTGCCCCGGGACAGGGTTCTCTGGGGCCAACGTCCTGACTTTC.

The rearrangement uses TRBV7-2 and TRBJ2-7, with D possibly TRBD1 on 6 matching bases. The CDR3 contains 13 residues. From germline, CDR1 is SGHTA and CDR2 FQGNSA. The ends were cut back, 5 bases at V and 6 bases at J, with 14 bases in the middle. CDR3 loop: CASSPQGVGEQYF. DNA of the CDR3: TGTGCCAGCAGCCCACAGGGTGTGGGCGAGCAGTACTTC.

This clonotype was counted at least ten times. This chain links TRBV9 with TRBJ2-7, with TRBD2 identical over 7 bases. Trimming took 0 bases from V and 3 from J; bases not matched to a gene: 6. This CDR3 region has 15 residues. Germline lookup yields CDR1 SGDLS and CDR2 YYNGEE. CDR3 sequence (DNA): TGTGCCAGCAGCGTAGAGGCGGGAGCGATCTACGAGCAGTACTTC. It is translated as CASSVEAGAIYEQYF.

This clonotype was seen many times. CDR3 in amino acids: CASSVEQGAGNNEQFF. DNA of the CDR3: TGCGCCAGCAGCGTAGAACAGGGGGCCGGGAACAATGAGCAGTTCTTC. The V and J genes are TRBV5-1 and TRBJ2-1; 9 bases line up with TRBD1. V was clipped by 4 bases and J by 5 bases; unmatched bases: 10. Germline assignment: CDR1 SGHRS and CDR2 YFSETQ. This CDR3 has 16 residues.